This TCR beta chain was profiled in a study of shared clonotypes between healthy human individuals (dated by TCRdb to 2020 to 2021). As for the study more broadly: A couple of women and a few men aged 18 to 49 years were included in the cohort. The study deeply sequenced blood TCR repertoires of five healthy adults to estimate repertoire size and the extent of clonotype sharing between individuals. Leukapheresis yielded between about 0.8 and 8.9 billion PBMCs per donor. For each donor, CD4 naive and CD4 memory were each given three plates, CD8 naive was given two plates, and CD8 memory was given one plate. Different laboratories and diverse techniques were used to prepare libraries and sequence TCR repertoires, to increase sequencing depth and limit assay-specific biases.

CD8 naive samples were obtained by positive selection for CCR7 among CD45RO-negative cells, yielding a CD45RA+CCR7+ population from which TemRA cells were excluded. Healthy HIV-negative adults with no recently reported acute infections or vaccinations were included as donors. All donors were Caucasian adults living in Nashville, Tennessee, USA. Blood was obtained by leukapheresis, after which PBMCs were separated by Ficoll-Histopaque density gradient centrifugation and cryopreserved in liquid nitrogen vapor phase. Analytical flow cytometry was used to check the purity and quantity of every magnetically sorted T cell population. Genomic DNA was isolated from every sorted fraction and measured by UV absorbance on a Nanodrop 2000c. Overall study results and their limits: Only blood was sampled, and tissue TCR repertoires likely differ from those in blood. Rarefaction of sorted-subset datasets indicated incomplete sequencing despite the large sequencing depth. About 5% of naive CD4, 3.5% of naive CD8, roughly 2.5% of memory CD4, and roughly 0.4% of memory CD8 clonotypes were shared across several donors. Naive subsets generally had larger estimated clonotype richness than memory subsets. The genetic and exposure-history diversity represented was limited by the small number of donors. Based on pairwise subsampling, the degree of clonotype sharing among donors was expected to be affected by sequencing depth. Higher generation probabilities were observed for clonotypes shared by all four sorted-subset donors than for non-shared clonotypes.

V was cut back by 0 bases and J by 0 bases, leaving a gap of 7 bases between them. The germline V gene specifies LGHNA as CDR1 and YNFKEQ as CDR2. Inclusive of the bounding cysteine and phenylalanine, the CDR3 is 15 residues long. Of the read, only the CDR3 DNA is kept; its 45 bases are in frame from base 1. In regard to this clone: Its antigen specificity is not known. No base-level quality is on record; no much larger clone is a single base apart.

Using the deep immunoSEQ assay, TCR CDR3 regions were amplified from genomic DNA by multiplex PCR. For each cell subset, the extracted genomic DNA was distributed evenly across all wells of several immunoSEQ 96-well plates, and each plate served as one replicate. For sorted subsets, each replicate PCR was loaded with approximately 190 ng genomic DNA, equivalent to 25,000 to 35,000 T cell genomes. Purified libraries were measured with a Qubit 3.0 fluorometer, size-checked on a Bioanalyzer 2100, and measured again with the KAPA Library Quantification kit. Each immunoSEQ 96-well plate was sequenced on its own single-read 150-cycle Illumina NextSeq 550 flow cell. As for the authors' bioinformatics: The immunoSEQ output contained only junctional sequences without quality scores, so filtering could not match that applied to full-length reads. To assign V/J genes and CDR3, sequences were annotated against IMGT germline references using PyIR, a Python wrapper for IgBLAST v1.9. Any read was removed if the V/J assignment was weak (E-value above 1e-6), the CDR3 was missing, or the read contained stop codons, out-of-frame junctions, or ambiguous translated residues. A V3J clonotype was defined by an identical inferred V gene, J gene, and CDR3 amino acid sequence. The percentage overlap between two repertoires was calculated by dividing the number of shared unique clonotypes by the size of the smaller repertoire. Richness of each repertoire was evaluated using RTK rarefaction, the Chao1 estimator, and Recon v2.1 estimates of unobserved clonotypes. For all TCRbeta clonotypes obtained by the gDNA method from a handful of donors, generation probabilities were computed with OLGA. Sourced from immuneACCESS, this table was stored by TCRdb with only in-frame sequences that have V and J called. A share of the clones is absent; for the studies checked, an unresolved V gene accounts for under half, and the remainder has no known explanation. V and J calls and clone size are copied from that table; D and trimming were computed from the DNA. The sample table contains about 2.1 million clones; only one count was recorded for approximately 92% of them. The ten top clones hold more than 1.5% of the sample.

This receptor was taken from a man between 18 and 35 years old in good health. Some clones in this sample may be carry-over from other donors' samples. Sequenced material: naive CD8+ T cells from PBMCs. The cell subset or site label corresponds to: CD45RA+CCR7+. The chain links TRBV4-2 with TRBJ2-3; the D gene is not confidently resolved. The CDR3 protein is CASSQDSRSTDTQYF. At the DNA level, the sequence is TGTGCCAGCAGCCAAGATTCAAGGAGCACAGATACGCAGTATTTT.